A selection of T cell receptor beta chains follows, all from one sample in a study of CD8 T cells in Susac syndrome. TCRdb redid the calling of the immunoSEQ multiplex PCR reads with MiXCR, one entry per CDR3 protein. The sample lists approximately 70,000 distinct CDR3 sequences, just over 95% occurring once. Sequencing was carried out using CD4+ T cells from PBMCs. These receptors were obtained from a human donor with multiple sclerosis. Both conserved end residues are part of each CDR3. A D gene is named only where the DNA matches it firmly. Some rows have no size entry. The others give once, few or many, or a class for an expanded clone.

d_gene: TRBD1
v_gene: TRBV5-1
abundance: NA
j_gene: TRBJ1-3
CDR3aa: CASSVTGPPGNTIYF
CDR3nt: TGCGCCAGCAGCGTGACAGGGCCACCTGGAAACACCATATATTTT

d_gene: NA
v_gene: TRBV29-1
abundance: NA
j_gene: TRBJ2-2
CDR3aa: CSVLNTGQGGAGELFF
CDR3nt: TGCAGCGTCCTTAATACGGGGCAGGGGGGCGCCGGGGAGCTGTTTTTT

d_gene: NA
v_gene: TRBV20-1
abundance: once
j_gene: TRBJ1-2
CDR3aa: CSARAQGYYGYTF
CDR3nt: TGCAGTGCTAGAGCTCAGGGGTACTATGGCTACACCTTC

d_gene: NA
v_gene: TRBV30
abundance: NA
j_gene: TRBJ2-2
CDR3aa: CACSGTNTGELFF
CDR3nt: TGTGCCTGCTCCGGGACCAACACCGGGGAGCTGTTTTTT

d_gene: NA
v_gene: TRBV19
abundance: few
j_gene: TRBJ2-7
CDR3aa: CASSIATGSSYEQYF
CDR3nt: TGTGCCAGTAGTATAGCTACAGGGAGCTCCTACGAGCAGTACTTC

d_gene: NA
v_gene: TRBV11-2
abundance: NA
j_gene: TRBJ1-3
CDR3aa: CASSPRAVSGNTIYF
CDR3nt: TGTGCCAGCAGCCCAAGGGCAGTCTCTGGAAACACCATATATTTT

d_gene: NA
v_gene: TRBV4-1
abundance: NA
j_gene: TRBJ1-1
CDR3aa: CASSHSKGNTEAFF
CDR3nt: TGCGCCAGCAGCCATTCTAAGGGGAACACTGAAGCTTTCTTT

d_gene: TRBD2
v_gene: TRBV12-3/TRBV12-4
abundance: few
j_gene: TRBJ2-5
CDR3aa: CASSPGLAGETQYF
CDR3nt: TGTGCCAGCAGTCCCGGACTAGCGGGTGAGACCCAGTACTTC

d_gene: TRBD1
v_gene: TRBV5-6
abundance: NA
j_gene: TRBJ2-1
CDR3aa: CASSHRGREQFF
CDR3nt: TGTGCCAGCAGTCACAGGGGGCGCGAGCAGTTCTTC

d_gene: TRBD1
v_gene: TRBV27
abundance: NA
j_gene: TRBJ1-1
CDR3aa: CASSLGAGGRMNTEAFF
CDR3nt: TGTGCCAGCAGTTTAGGGGCAGGGGGCAGGATGAACACTGAAGCTTTCTTT

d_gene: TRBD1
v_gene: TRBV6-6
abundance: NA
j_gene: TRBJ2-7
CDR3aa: CASSQPRTGGYEQYF
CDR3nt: TGTGCCAGCAGTCAACCACGGACAGGGGGCTACGAGCAGTACTTC

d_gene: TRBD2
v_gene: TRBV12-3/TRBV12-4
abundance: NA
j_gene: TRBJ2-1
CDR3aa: CASSSFWGSGTSGGYNEQFF
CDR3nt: TGTGCCAGCAGTTCCTTTTGGGGCTCCGGAACTAGCGGGGGCTACAATGAGCAGTTCTTC

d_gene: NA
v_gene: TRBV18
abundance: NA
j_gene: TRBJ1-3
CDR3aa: CASSTTEGNTIYF
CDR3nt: TGTGCCAGCTCCACGACGGAGGGAAACACCATATATTTT